Ten or more counts support the clone carrying this TCR beta chain. The unsorted libraries were produced from 2 million PBMCs held at -80 C. This sample is part of a study of neurological immune-mediated disorders. The cDNA was synthesized by 5'RACE incorporating 10-nucleotide random UMIs. In TCRdb, the 5' RACE reads were re-called with MiXCR into one record per CDR3 protein. The sample has around 60,000 distinct CDR3 sequences, roughly 3.5% seen once; the top ten hold approximately 7.1%. CDR3 length equals 15 residues. Deletions cut 1 base from V and 7 bases from J, with 11 bases between. The V and J genes are TRBV12-3 or TRBV12-4 and TRBJ1-6; D call uncertain. The TCR sequence derives from a woman aged 55-69 years with multiple sclerosis. The sequencing input was PBMCs. The CDR3 spells CASSLGGPENSPLHF. For the CDR3, the DNA is TGTGCCAGCAGTTTAGGGGGTCCAGAGAATTCACCCCTCCACTTT.